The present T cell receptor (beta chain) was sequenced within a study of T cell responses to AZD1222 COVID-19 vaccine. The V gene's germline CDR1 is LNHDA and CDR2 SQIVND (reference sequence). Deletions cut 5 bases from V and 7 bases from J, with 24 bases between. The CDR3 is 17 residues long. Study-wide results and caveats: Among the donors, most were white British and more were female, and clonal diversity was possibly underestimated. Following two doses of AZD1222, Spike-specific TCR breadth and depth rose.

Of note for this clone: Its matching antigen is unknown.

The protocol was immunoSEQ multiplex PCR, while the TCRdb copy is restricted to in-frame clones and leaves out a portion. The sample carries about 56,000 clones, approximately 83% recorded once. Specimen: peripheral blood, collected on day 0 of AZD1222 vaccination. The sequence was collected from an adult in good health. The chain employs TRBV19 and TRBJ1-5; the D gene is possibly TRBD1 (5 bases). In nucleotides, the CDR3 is TGTGCCAGTAGTGATCCGGGGGGACCGGCACTGGGGCAGCCCCAGCATTTT. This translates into CASSDPGGPALGQPQHF.